These 4 T cell receptor beta chains came from one sample sequenced in a study of memory CD4+ T cells and cytomegalovirus serostatus. The sort gate was single viable CD3+CD4+CD8-CD45RO+ cells for memory CD4+ T cells. TCRdb's copy holds only in-frame clones and misses some; the assay was immunoSEQ multiplex PCR. The table has under 50,000 clones, roughly 80% seen once. Sequenced material: memory CD4+ T cells from blood. These receptor sequences come from an adult in good health and CMV-seronegative.

The gene calls are TRBV10-3 and TRBJ1-2; 7 bases map to TRBD1. After removal of 6 bases from V and 10 bases from J, the junction contained 8 bases not matched to a gene. CDR1 and CDR2 from the germline V gene are ENHRY and SYGVKD. CDR3 size: 12 residues. The CDR3 DNA reads TGTGCCATCAGCAAAACTGACAGGGACTACACCTTC. Translation: CAISKTDRDYTF.

The chain joins TRBV28 to TRBJ2-7; TRBD1 matches at 7 bases. The germline CDR1 and CDR2 sequences are MDHEN and SYDVKM. The CDR3 spans 14 residues. The junction had 3 bases not matched to a gene; V was cut back by 3 bases and J by 1 base. The chain's CDR3 is CASSFGGQSYEQYF. The DNA of the CDR3 is TGTGCCAGCAGTTTTGGGGGACAGTCCTACGAGCAGTACTTC.

The chain is built from TRBV28 and TRBJ2-3; the D gene is possibly TRBD2 (6 bases). V dropped 7 bases and J dropped 0 bases, with 17 bases sitting between them. CDR1 is MDHEN, CDR2 SYDVKM, per germline. CDR3 size: 16 residues. The CDR3 DNA reads TGTGCCAGCACCCTGCTGGGGACTCATAGCACAGATACGCAGTATTTT. This gives the protein CASTLLGTHSTDTQYF.

CDR3 residues: CASSTQGTTGELFF. CDR3 coding DNA: TGTGCCAGTAGTACGCAGGGGACCACCGGGGAGCTGTTTTTT. This rearrangement joins TRBV19 to TRBJ2-2; tentatively, D is TRBD1 (6 bases). CDR1 and CDR2 from the germline V gene are LNHDA and SQIVND (reference sequence). Between the trimmed V and J ends, which lost 4 bases and 4 bases, there was a span of 10 bases. The CDR3 contains 14 residues. The full variable domain, with the rest looked up from reference TRBV19 and TRBJ2-2, is DGGITQSPKYLFRKEGQNVTLSCEQNLNHDAMYWYRQDPGQGLRLIYYSQIVNDFQKGDIAEGYSVSREKKESFPLTVTSAQKNPTAFYLCASSTQGTTGELFFGEGSRLTVL.